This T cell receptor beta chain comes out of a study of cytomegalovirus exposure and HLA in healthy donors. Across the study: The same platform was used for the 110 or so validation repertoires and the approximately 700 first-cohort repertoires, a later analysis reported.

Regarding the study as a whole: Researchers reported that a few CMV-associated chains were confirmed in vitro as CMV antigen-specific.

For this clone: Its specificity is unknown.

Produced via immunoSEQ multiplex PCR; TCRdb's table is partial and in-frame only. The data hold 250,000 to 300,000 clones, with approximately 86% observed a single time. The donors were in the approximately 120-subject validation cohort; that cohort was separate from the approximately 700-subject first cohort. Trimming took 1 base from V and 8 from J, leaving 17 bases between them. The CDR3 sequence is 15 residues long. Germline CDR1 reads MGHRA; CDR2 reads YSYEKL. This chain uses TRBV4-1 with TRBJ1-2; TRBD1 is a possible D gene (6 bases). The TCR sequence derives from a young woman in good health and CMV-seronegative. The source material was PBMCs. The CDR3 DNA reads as TGCGCCAGCAGCCAAGGGACAGCCTGGGTGAGAGGCTACACCTTC. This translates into CASSQGTAWVRGYTF.